Below are 3 T cell receptor beta chains sequenced from a single sample in a study of T cells in Graves' hyperthyroidism and ophthalmopathy. TCR beta CDR3 region amplification was performed from RNA transcripts. RT-PCR in the first round (using the HTBI primer set) targeted the TCR CDR3. TCRdb processed the multiplex PCR reads anew with MiXCR; each CDR3 protein has one entry. Of 450,000 to 700,000 distinct CDR3 sequences listed, around 45% were seen once; the top ten hold around 8%. Sequencing was performed on peripheral blood or thyroid tissue (not recorded which). These receptors originate from a young woman with Graves' hyperthyroidism.

This chain connects TRBV30 to TRBJ1-4, with 7 nucleotides matching TRBD1. The CDR3 consists of 15 residues. CDR1 is GTSNPN, CDR2 SVGIG, per germline (reference sequence). With 4 bases clipped from V and 3 bases from J, the junction kept 8 bases outside the gene matches. Here the CDR3 reads CAWKGGQASNEKLFF. DNA for the CDR3: TGTGCCTGGAAAGGAGGACAGGCATCTAATGAAAAACTGTTTTTT.

This clonotype was recorded at least ten times. The rearrangement joins TRBV19 to TRBJ2-6; D unresolved. Germline CDR1 reads LNHDA; CDR2 reads SQIVND (reference sequence). The germline V and J ends were trimmed by 6 bases and 0 bases, with 12 bases remaining between them. The CDR3 is made up of 16 amino acids. This chain's CDR3 is CASSSRRSSGANVLTF. In nucleotides, the CDR3 is TGTGCCAGTAGCAGCCGTAGGAGCTCTGGGGCCAACGTCCTGACTTTC.

V and J are TRBV2 and TRBJ2-7; a possible D gene is TRBD2 (6 bases). V gave up 6 bases and J gave up 3 bases, with 15 bases separating them. CDR3 length: 14 amino acids. The germline CDR1 and CDR2 sequences are SNHLY and FYNNEI. DNA of the CDR3: TGTGCCAGCAGGGGCGGGGAGCTAAACTACGAGCAGTACTTC. Amino acids: CASRGGELNYEQYF.